The clone carrying this TCR beta chain was seen a few times. The antigen is unknown. The data were taken from a study of Tregs in tolerant kidney transplant recipients. Study conclusions and caveats: Findings come from small patient numbers and require larger validation. This study did not directly address biological reproducibility. The most relevant donor-specific Treg TCRbeta repertoire apparently came from expansion with activated donor B cells.

The CDR3 is 14 amino acids. Trimming left V 4 bases short and J 4 bases short, with 14 bases between. Germline lookup yields CDR1 SGHRS and CDR2 YFSETQ. Clones were read by immunoSEQ multiplex PCR, and TCRdb kept only the in-frame ones, dropping some. The sample records about 68,000 clones, 84% being singletons. Thawed PBMCs were FACS-sorted into unstimulated CD4+CD25+CD127- regulatory T cells, CD4+CD25- non-regulatory cells, CD4 and CD8 cells. The sequence was obtained from a human donor in good health. What was sequenced was CD4+ T cells from blood. The chain is built from TRBV5-1 and TRBJ1-2; TRBD1 might be the D (5 bases). This CDR3 reads CASSTQVGGYGYTF. Here the CDR3 DNA reads TGCGCCAGCAGCACCCAGGTTGGGGGCTATGGCTACACCTTC.